A single sample gave rise to the 8 T cell receptor beta chains below, sequenced in a study of blood T cell repertoires in COVID-19 (dated by TCRdb to the early 2020s). The library relied on the immunoSEQ multiplex PCR assay. TCRdb re-hosts the immuneACCESS table, in-frame sequences only. Its copies lack some clones; in the studies checked, an unresolved V gene accounts for under half of them, and the cause for the rest is not known. The sample yields around 140,000 clones; 87% were counted once. Of the sample, 3.5% to 4.5% falls within the top ten clones. The source material was PBMCs or T cells enriched from blood (not recorded which). The receptors derive from a woman between 35 and 50 years old who had been exposed to COVID-19.

The chain couples TRBV5-4 to TRBJ2-3; TRBD2 matches 9 bases. There are 17 residues in the CDR3. Germline V gene data show CDR1 as SGHNT and CDR2 as YYREEE (reference sequence). Unmatched junction bases numbered 11, after V lost 0 bases and J lost 6 bases. The CDR3 DNA reads as TGTGCCAGCAGCTTGGTTGGTAGCGGGAGAAGTGGCGATACGCAGTATTTT. The encoded protein is CASSLVGSGRSGDTQYF.

This chain connects TRBV4-1 to TRBJ1-6; D gene uncertain. In germline, CDR1 is MGHRA, CDR2 YSYEKL. The CDR3 loop spans 13 amino acids. V was trimmed by 2 bases and J by 13 bases, leaving 12 bases between them. DNA of the CDR3: TGCGCCAGCAGCCAAATGCCCCAGGCGCCCCTCCACTTT. Translating it yields CASSQMPQAPLHF.

This chain joins TRBV28 and TRBJ1-6; TRBD1 agrees at 7 bases. Trimming cost V 4 bases and J 7 bases; bases outside gene matches: 7. Germline lookup yields CDR1 MDHEN and CDR2 SYDVKM. The CDR3 totals 15 residues. CDR3 bases: TGTGCCAGCAGTTCACGACAGGGCCCGAATTCACCCCTCCACTTT. Amino acid sequence: CASSSRQGPNSPLHF.

This sequence joins TRBV5-1 and TRBJ1-2; 8 bases map to TRBD1. The germline gives CDR1 SGHRS, CDR2 YFSETQ. This CDR3 comprises 14 residues. The junction had 7 bases not matched to a gene; V was cut back by 5 bases and J by 4 bases. The CDR3 reads CASSSAGGIYGYTF. The CDR3 DNA reads as TGCGCCAGCAGTTCTGCAGGGGGCATCTATGGCTACACCTTC.

The chain is built from TRBV25-1 and TRBJ1-5; the match to TRBD1 covers 8 bases. Looked up from germline, CDR1 is MGHDK and CDR2 is SYGVNS. The CDR3 totals 14 residues. V gave up 6 bases and J gave up 6 bases; unmatched junction bases: 7. This CDR3 is CASSHGQGGQPQHF. The CDR3 bases are TGTGCCAGCAGCCACGGACAGGGTGGTCAGCCCCAGCATTTT.

The gene calls are TRBV29-1 and TRBJ2-7; TRBD1 aligns across 7 bases. V gave up 6 bases and J gave up 2 bases; unmatched junction bases: 7. From germline, CDR1 is SQVTM and CDR2 ANQGSEA. The CDR3 has 13 amino acids. CDR3 in DNA: TGCAGCGTCTCGCCAGGACAGGCCTACGAGCAGTACTTC. Encoded protein: CSVSPGQAYEQYF.

This chain joins TRBV3-1 (or the pseudogene TRBV3-2) and TRBJ2-2, with D possibly being TRBD2 (5 bases). CDR1 and CDR2 (germline): LGHDT, YNNKEL (reference sequence). Trimming took off 4 bases at V and 5 bases at J, with 14 bases between the two ends. The CDR3 consists of 15 residues. Here the CDR3 reads CASSRSAGVTGELFF. The CDR3 DNA sequence: TGTGCCAGCAGCCGCTCTGCCGGGGTGACCGGGGAGCTGTTTTTT.

The V and J genes are TRBV6-1 and TRBJ2-1; a weak D match, TRBD2 (6 bases). Trimming removed 1 base from V and 15 bases from J, with 19 bases in between. The CDR3 sequence is 14 residues long. Germline CDR1 reads MNHNS; CDR2 reads SASEGT. Here the CDR3 DNA reads TGTGCCAGCAGTGAAGGGGTTAAGGAGGGCCAAACGTTCTTC. Translated: CASSEGVKEGQTFF.